The 14 T cell receptor beta chains presented below share a single source sample, sequenced in a study of CD8 T cells in ankylosing spondylitis. TCRdb used MiXCR to reprocess the 5' RACE reads, holding one entry per CDR3 protein. The sample includes a few hundred thousand distinct CDR3 sequences, 17% seen only once; the top ten take over 1%. Their antigens are not known. Study results and caveats: Made up of about eight highly homologous variants, a TCR beta motif appeared characteristic of ankylosing spondylitis blood.

Sequencing was carried out using blood, either unsorted or a sorted T cell fraction (not recorded which). All receptors come from a male donor with ankylosing spondylitis.

The V gene is TRBV5-1, the J gene TRBJ2-3; TRBD1 matches at 8 bases. V dropped 4 bases and J dropped 3; count of bases not matched to a gene: 7. The germline V gene encodes CDR1 SGHRS and CDR2 YFSETQ. The CDR3 runs to 15 residues. CDR3 sequence reads: CASSTTGGWTDTQYF. In DNA, the CDR3 is TGCGCCAGCAGCACCACAGGGGGTTGGACAGATACGCAGTATTTT.

The chain links TRBV5-8 to TRBJ2-7, with D perhaps matching TRBD1 (6 bases). The V end was cut by 4 bases, the J end by 5 bases, with 19 bases between. The CDR3 runs 15 residues. Germline CDR1 and CDR2: SGHTS and YDEGEE. The CDR3 nucleotides read TGTGCCAGCAGCGTGGGACAAGGGGACCCCGACGAGCAGTACTTC. Its translation: CASSVGQGDPDEQYF.

Comments on this clonotype: This may come from a read error, since a much larger clone is one base off. This sequence joins TRBV6-1 and TRBJ1-6; tentatively, D is TRBD1 (5 bases). The germline V gene has CDR1 MNHNS and CDR2 SASEGT. This CDR3 region has 14 residues. CDR3 bases: TGTGCCAGCAGTCCAGGGTTTACGGATTCACACCTCCACTTT. Translation gives CASSPGFTDSHLHF.

The gene calls are TRBV20-1 and TRBJ2-1; D not certain. V lost 8 bases, J lost 4 bases, and 21 bases lay in between. The CDR3 extends over 15 amino acids. CDR1 is DFQATT and CDR2 is SNEGSKA in the germline V gene (reference sequence). The CDR3 protein is CSTKDPTVDYNEQFF. The CDR3 DNA reads as TGCAGTACTAAAGACCCCACCGTAGATTACAATGAGCAGTTCTTC.

The chain is built from TRBV28 and TRBJ1-2; TRBD1 aligns across 8 bases. This CDR3 comprises 15 residues. The germline CDR1 and CDR2 sequences are MDHEN and SYDVKM. The ends lost 0 bases at V and 4 bases at J; junction bases unmatched: 4. In nucleotides, the CDR3 is TGTGCCAGCAGTTTATGGACAGGGGACGGCTATGGCTACACCTTC. It translates to CASSLWTGDGYGYTF.

This clonotype has a handful of counts. The CDR3 loop is CATSDVSGKGTGELFF. The DNA of the CDR3 is TGTGCCACCAGTGATGTTAGCGGGAAGGGTACCGGGGAGCTGTTTTTT. The genes are TRBV24-1 and TRBJ2-2, with 8 nucleotides matching TRBD2. The J segment lost 5 bases and the V segment lost 3 bases, leaving 7 bases of the junction unmatched. The CDR3 contains 16 residues. Germline V lookup: CDR1 KGHDR, CDR2 SFDVKD.

The sample holds a few counts of this clonotype. The chain carries TRBV11-1 and TRBJ2-7; 8 bases agree with TRBD1. Germline values: CDR1 SGHAT, CDR2 FQDESV (reference sequence). This CDR3 has 15 residues. V gave up 5 bases and J gave up 9 bases; unmatched junction bases: 15. DNA of the CDR3: TGTGCCAGCAGCCTCGACGGGACAGGCCATGTTGGGCAGTACTTC. It encodes CASSLDGTGHVGQYF. The variable domain in full, with the rest retrieved from reference TRBV11-1 and TRBJ2-7, is EAEVAQSPRYKITEKSQAVAFWCDPISGHATLYWYRQILGQGPELLVQFQDESVVDDSQLPKDRFSAERLKGVDSTLKIQPAELGDSAMYLCASSLDGTGHVGQYFGPGTRLTVT.

This clonotype was detected a few times. The chain has TRBV25-1 and TRBJ1-1; D gene ambiguous. From germline, CDR1 is MGHDK and CDR2 SYGVNS. This CDR3 region has 13 residues. The V end lost 3 bases, the J end lost 1 base, and 6 bases lay between the germline ends. The CDR3 nucleotides are TGTGCCAGCAGTGACTTTTGGAACACTGAAGCTTTCTTT. This sequence encodes CASSDFWNTEAFF.

This rearrangement joins TRBV12-3 or TRBV12-4 to TRBJ2-3, with D perhaps TRBD2 (6 bases). CDR3 length: 17 amino acids. The ends were cut back, 3 bases at V and 2 bases at J, with 18 bases in the middle. CDR3 region: CASSLGHSRGVTDTQYF. The DNA for the CDR3 is TGTGCCAGCAGTTTGGGGCATTCGCGGGGCGTCACAGATACGCAGTATTTT.

This clonotype was counted at least ten times. J is TRBJ2-3 and V is TRBV14; D might be TRBD2 (6 bases). V gave up 4 bases and J gave up 0 bases, with 17 bases separating them. CDR3 length: 17 amino acids. The V gene's germline CDR1 is SGHDN and CDR2 FVKESK. The chain's CDR3 is CASSPGTRRASTDTQYF. CDR3 DNA: TGTGCCAGCAGCCCTGGGACTCGACGTGCTAGCACAGATACGCAGTATTTT.

This clonotype showed up many times. This chain joins TRBV4-3 and TRBJ2-3; 9 bases are a match to TRBD1. V shed 2 bases and J 3 bases; nucleotides not matched to a gene: 6. The CDR3 spans 16 residues. Germline loops: CDR1 LGHNA, CDR2 YSLEER. In nucleotides, the CDR3 is TGCGCCAGCAGCCAATCAAACAGGGGGCCGACAGATACGCAGTATTTT. Protein product: CASSQSNRGPTDTQYF.

This clonotype was seen a few times. The chain combines TRBV4-3 with TRBJ1-5, with a possible D match to TRBD1 (5 bases). Germline lookup yields CDR1 LGHNA and CDR2 YSLEER. Trimming took off 0 bases at V and 2 bases at J, with 14 bases between the two ends. The CDR3 covers 17 residues. The chain's CDR3 is CASSQDVRVPCNQPQHF. The CDR3 coding sequence is TGCGCCAGCAGCCAAGATGTCAGGGTGCCCTGCAATCAGCCCCAGCATTTT.

In its sample, this clonotype was seen many times. The V call is TRBV6-5, the J call TRBJ2-6, with a tentative D call TRBD1 (5 bases). V was trimmed by 0 bases and J by 1 base, leaving 13 bases between them. The V gene's germline CDR1 is MNHEY and CDR2 SVGAGI. The CDR3 has 18 residues. The CDR3, as DNA: TGTGCCAGCAGTTACTCGGGGCCCACTCCATCTGGGGCCAACGTCCTGACTTTC. Protein sequence: CASSYSGPTPSGANVLTF.

The table lists this clonotype with a few counts. The CDR3 bases are TGCAGTGCTAGTAGTAGGGGTCCCAATCAGCCCCAGCATTTT. Protein: CSASSRGPNQPQHF. The chain employs TRBV20-1 and TRBJ1-5; D possibly corresponds to TRBD1 (5 bases). The CDR3 has 14 amino acids. Trimming took 3 bases from V and 3 from J, leaving 12 bases between them. Germline CDR1 is DFQATT and CDR2 is SNEGSKA (reference sequence).